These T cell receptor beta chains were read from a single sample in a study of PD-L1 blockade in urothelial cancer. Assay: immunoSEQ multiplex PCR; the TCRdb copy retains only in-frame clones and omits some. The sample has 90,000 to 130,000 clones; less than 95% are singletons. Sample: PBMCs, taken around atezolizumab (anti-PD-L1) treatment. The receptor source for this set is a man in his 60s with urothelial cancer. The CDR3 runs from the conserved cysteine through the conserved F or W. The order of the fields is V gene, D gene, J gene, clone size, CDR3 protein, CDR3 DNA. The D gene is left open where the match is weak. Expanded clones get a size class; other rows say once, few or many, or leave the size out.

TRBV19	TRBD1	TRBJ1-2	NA	CASSPAGGGYTF	TGTGCCAGTAGTCCAGCAGGGGGTGGCTACACCTTC
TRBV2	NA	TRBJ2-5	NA	CASSDRDQETQYF	TGTGCCAGCAGTGACAGGGACCAAGAGACCCAGTACTTC
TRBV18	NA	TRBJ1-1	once	CASSPRADTEAFF	TGTGCCAGCTCACCTAGAGCGGACACTGAAGCTTTCTTT
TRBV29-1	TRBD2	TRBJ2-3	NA	CSGRGLAGEGGTDTQYF	TGCAGCGGAAGGGGACTAGCGGGAGAGGGTGGCACAGATACGCAGTATTTT
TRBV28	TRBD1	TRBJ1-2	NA	CASSFLGDRVGGYTF	TGTGCCAGCAGTTTCCTGGGGGACAGGGTTGGGGGATACACCTTC
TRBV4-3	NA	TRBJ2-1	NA	CASSQELISSYNEQFF	TGCGCCAGCAGCCAAGAACTGATAAGCTCCTACAATGAGCAGTTCTTC
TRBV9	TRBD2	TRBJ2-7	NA	CASSVLAGGPYEQYF	TGTGCCAGCAGCGTCCTAGCGGGGGGACCCTACGAGCAGTACTTC
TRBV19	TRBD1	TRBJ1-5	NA	CASSSGQGNIQPQHF	TGTGCCAGTAGTTCGGGACAGGGTAATATTCAGCCCCAGCATTTT
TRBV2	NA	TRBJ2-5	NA	CASSDGTLGSAQETQYF	TGTGCCAGCAGTGACGGGACTCTCGGTTCGGCGCAAGAGACCCAGTACTTC
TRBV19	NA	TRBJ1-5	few	CASSMRHYSNQPQHF	TGTGCCAGTAGTATGCGGCATTATAGCAATCAGCCCCAGCATTTT
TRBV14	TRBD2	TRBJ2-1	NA	CASSQDLVGLAGVSYNEQFF	TGTGCCAGCAGCCAAGATCTTGTGGGACTAGCGGGAGTCTCCTACAATGAGCAGTTCTTC